Below, 21 T cell receptor beta chains from the same sample are listed, as sequenced in a study of OX40 agonist ivuxolimab in advanced cancers. The library was generated by the immunoSEQ multiplex PCR assay. Here the immuneACCESS table is served through TCRdb, limited to in-frame sequences with V and J called. Missing clones are a known gap in these copies; in checked studies unresolved V genes cover under half, and the rest lacks a known reason. The sample data list 55,000 to 70,000 clones, and over 80% of these were observed just once. Clones ranked in the top ten supply approximately 4.5% of the sample. This material consisted of CD4+ or CD8+ T cells sorted from blood, taken in a trial of the OX40 agonist ivuxolimab. These receptors all come from an adult with an advanced solid tumor such as melanoma, head and neck, liver or kidney cancer.

V and J are TRBV28 and TRBJ1-1; D gene ambiguous. The CDR3 has 11 residues. V shed 2 bases and J shed 8 bases, with 6 bases lying between them. The germline gives CDR1 MDHEN, CDR2 SYDVKM. CDR3 bases: TGTGCCAGCAGTTTAACCGACGAAGCTTTCTTT. The encoded protein is CASSLTDEAFF. The full variable domain, completed using reference TRBV28 and TRBJ1-1, is DVKVTQSSRYLVKRTGEKVFLECVQDMDHENMFWYRQDPGLGLRLIYFSYDVKMKEKGDIPEGYSVSREKKERFSLILESASTNQTSMYLCASSLTDEAFFGQGTRLTVV.

CDR3 amino acids: CASSRQRTTDTQYF. CDR3 bases: TGTGCCAGCTCCAGACAGCGGACCACAGATACGCAGTATTTT. The chain links TRBV6-1 to TRBJ2-3; D tentatively fits TRBD1 or TRBD2 (5 bases each). The CDR3 is 14 amino acids. V gave up 8 bases and J gave up 2 bases, with 14 bases separating them. Per germline, CDR1 MNHNS and CDR2 SASEGT.

The chain employs TRBV9 and TRBJ2-1; 11 nucleotides agree with TRBD2. J was trimmed by 5 bases and V by 4 bases; bases with no gene match: 8. The CDR3 is 16 residues long. CDR1 and CDR2 (germline): SGDLS, YYNGEE. The CDR3 protein is CASSWGLAGGDNEQFF. CDR3 nucleotides: TGTGCCAGCAGCTGGGGGCTAGCGGGAGGCGACAATGAGCAGTTCTTC.

This clone was seen only a few times. The gene calls are TRBV6-1 and TRBJ2-7; TRBD1 might be the D (6 bases). CDR1 and CDR2 (germline): MNHNS, SASEGT. The CDR3 extends over 12 amino acids. V was clipped by 2 bases and J by 6 bases, with 8 bases between them. The CDR3 DNA reads as TGTGCCAGCAGTGAACGAGGGGGCGAGCAGTACTTC. Translation gives CASSERGGEQYF.

The chain has TRBV14 and TRBJ1-4; D not certain. With 0 bases removed from V and 0 bases from J, the gap between germline ends came to 8 bases. The CDR3 contains 16 residues. CDR1 and CDR2 (germline): SGHDN, FVKESK. The CDR3 nucleotides are TGTGCCAGCAGCCAAGATTTCGGTGCAACTAATGAAAAACTGTTTTTT. Translation: CASSQDFGATNEKLFF.

V usage is TRBV7-2 and J usage is TRBJ1-1, with D hard to call. V lost 8 bases and J lost 5, with 6 bases in between. CDR3 length equals 10 residues. Germline CDR1 is SGHTA and CDR2 is FQGNSA. CDR3 in amino acids: CASRATEAFF. The CDR3 bases are TGTGCCAGCCGGGCAACTGAAGCTTTCTTT.

The rearrangement uses TRBV15 and TRBJ2-2; D is perhaps TRBD1 or TRBD2 (5 bases each). Germline V gives CDR1 LNHNV, CDR2 YYDKDF (reference sequence). V gave up 3 bases and J gave up 0 bases, with 14 bases separating them. The CDR3 consists of 17 residues. The CDR3 nucleotides are TGTGCCACCAGCAGCTTTGGGGGTGTACCGAACACCGGGGAGCTGTTTTTT. It specifies CATSSFGGVPNTGELFF.

This clone has more than one count but fewer than ten. This sample includes further DNA sequences coding for the same CDR3. The gene calls are TRBV9 and TRBJ2-5, with 9 positions matching TRBD1. The CDR3 covers 14 residues. The germline V gene encodes CDR1 SGDLS and CDR2 YYNGEE. Trimming cost V 4 bases and J 5 bases; bases outside gene matches: 6. In DNA, the CDR3 is TGTGCCAGCAGCCCGGGACAGGGCTCGGAGACCCAGTACTTC. Translated, it gives CASSPGQGSETQYF.

Worth noting for this clone: Other nucleotide sequences in the sample specify the same CDR3. This rearrangement joins TRBV5-6 to TRBJ1-6, with 10 bases matching TRBD1. Germline assignment: CDR1 SGHDT and CDR2 YYEEEE. V gave up 5 bases and J gave up 8 bases; unmatched junction bases: 7. The CDR3 runs to 15 residues. The CDR3 nucleotides read TGTGCCAGCAGATTCCGGACAGGGGGTTATTCACCCCTCCACTTT. Translating it yields CASRFRTGGYSPLHF.

J is TRBJ2-5 and V is TRBV21-1. TRBV21-1 is a documented pseudogene. The CDR3 covers 14 residues. The CDR3 bases are TGTGCCAGCAGCAAAGCGGGCGGAAAAGAGACCCAGTACTTC. Translation: CASSKAGGKETQYF.

V and J are TRBV11-2 and TRBJ2-2, with 7 bases matching TRBD2. Germline V gene data show CDR1 as SGHAT and CDR2 as FQNNGV. The CDR3 has 12 amino acids. CDR3 sequence reads: CGAGRNTGELFF. The CDR3 DNA follows: TGTGGAGCGGGGAGGAACACCGGGGAGCTGTTTTTT.

This clone showed up just once. The chain carries TRBV11-2 and TRBJ2-7, with a tentative D call TRBD2 (6 bases). The length of the CDR3 is 15 residues. Trimming pared 6 bases from V and 0 bases from J, leaving 15 bases between. Germline loops: CDR1 SGHAT, CDR2 FQNNGV. CDR3 residues: CASREGRGSSYEQYF. The CDR3 bases are TGTGCCAGCAGAGAGGGACGGGGGAGCTCCTACGAGCAGTACTTC.

This clone was seen only a few times. This chain connects TRBV7-8 to TRBJ2-7; D uncertain. The CDR3 runs 13 residues. CDR1 is SGHVS, CDR2 FQNEAQ, per germline. With 0 bases removed from V and 2 bases from J, the gap between germline ends came to 5 bases. The CDR3 bases are TGTGCCAGCAGCTTAGCGCTCCCCTACGAGCAGTACTTC. Translating it yields CASSLALPYEQYF.

The genes are TRBV27 and TRBJ2-5, with 10 positions matching TRBD2. V dropped 7 bases and J dropped 0; count of bases not matched to a gene: 17. CDR3 length: 19 residues. Germline values: CDR1 MNHEY, CDR2 SMNVEV (reference sequence). CDR3: CASTPSLNGLAAYQETQYF. The CDR3, as DNA: TGTGCCAGCACTCCGTCCCTGAATGGACTAGCGGCGTACCAAGAGACCCAGTACTTC.

The chain's CDR3 is CASSVLTDTDTQYF. Written as DNA, the CDR3 is TGTGCCAGCAGTGTCCTGACAGACACAGATACGCAGTATTTT. The chain carries TRBV27 and TRBJ2-3; TRBD1 is a possible D gene (5 bases). The CDR3 is 14 residues long. The V end lost 5 bases, the J end lost 2 bases, and 11 bases lay between the germline ends. From germline, CDR1 is MNHEY and CDR2 SMNVEV (reference sequence).

The V gene is TRBV30, the J gene TRBJ2-2, with a tentative D call TRBD1 (5 bases). The length of the CDR3 is 15 residues. The germline V and J ends were trimmed by 2 bases and 13 bases, with 23 bases remaining between them. Looked up from germline, CDR1 is GTSNPN and CDR2 is SVGIG (reference sequence). As DNA, the CDR3 is TGTGCCTGGAGTCGGTCAGGGATGGGTCTTAGTGGGCTGTTTTTT. Translated: CAWSRSGMGLSGLFF.

The V and J genes are TRBV19 and TRBJ1-1; possible D gene TRBD1, 5 bases. The CDR3 consists of 12 residues. Trimming stripped 5 bases from V and 5 bases from J, with 9 bases between. Germline assignment: CDR1 LNHDA and CDR2 SQIVND (reference sequence). CDR3 bases: TGTGCCAGTAGTCAGGGCCTGACTGAAGCTTTCTTT. Amino acid sequence: CASSQGLTEAFF. The entire variable domain, with the rest obtained from reference TRBV19 and TRBJ1-1, is as follows: DGGITQSPKYLFRKEGQNVTLSCEQNLNHDAMYWYRQDPGQGLRLIYYSQIVNDFQKGDIAEGYSVSREKKESFPLTVTSAQKNPTAFYLCASSQGLTEAFFGQGTRLTVV.

The chain has TRBV7-2 and TRBJ1-4; D possibly corresponds to TRBD1 (6 bases). Germline V gene data show CDR1 as SGHTA and CDR2 as FQGNSA. CDR3 length equals 14 residues. Trimming stripped 3 bases from V and 5 bases from J, with 10 bases between. The CDR3 coding sequence is TGTGCCAGCAGCTTTGGCAGGGGAAATGAAAAACTGTTTTTT. It is translated as CASSFGRGNEKLFF. The complete variable domain, with remaining parts taken from reference TRBV7-2 and TRBJ1-4, reads GAGVSQSPSNKVTEKGKDVELRCDPISGHTALYWYRQSLGQGLEFLIYFQGNSAPDKSGLPSDRFSAERTGGSVSTLTIQRTQQEDSAVYLCASSFGRGNEKLFFGSGTQLSVL.

This sequence joins TRBV5-1 and TRBJ2-7; no clear D gene. Germline V gives CDR1 SGHRS, CDR2 YFSETQ. This CDR3 is 12 amino acids long. V was shortened by 0 bases and J by 5 bases, with 6 bases between the two germline ends. The CDR3 nucleotides are TGCGCCAGCAGCTTGGGAAATAACGAGCAGTACTTC. It codes for CASSLGNNEQYF. The whole variable domain, remainder taken from reference TRBV5-1 and TRBJ2-7, is KAGVTQTPRYLIKTRGQQVTLSCSPISGHRSVSWYQQTPGQGLQFLFEYFSETQRNKGNFPGRFSGRQFSNSRSEMNVSTLELGDSALYLCASSLGNNEQYFGPGTRLTVT.

The gene calls are TRBV9 and TRBJ2-1, with D perhaps matching TRBD2 (7 bases). CDR1 SGDLS and CDR2 YYNGEE come from the germline V gene. The CDR3 consists of 16 residues. V lost 4 bases to trimming and J lost 6 bases, with 20 bases between them. CDR3 DNA sequence: TGTGCCAGCAGCCTCCGGACAGCCCCGGGGGGCAATGAGCAGTTCTTC. This translates into CASSLRTAPGGNEQFF.

CDR3 region: CASSLDGSNTGELFF. The DNA for the CDR3 is TGTGCCAGCAGCTTAGACGGGAGTAACACCGGGGAGCTGTTTTTT. This sequence joins TRBV11-3 and TRBJ2-2; D possibly corresponds to TRBD2 (6 bases). This CDR3 is 15 amino acids long. The germline CDR1 and CDR2 sequences are SGHNT and YENEEA. Trimming cost V 0 bases and J 2 bases, with 7 bases left between them.